The 5 T cell receptor beta chains reported below all come from one sample, sequenced in a study of molecular identifiers for immune sequencing clone quantification. Via MiXCR, TCRdb re-called the PCR reads, giving one row per CDR3 protein. Here the sample spans 100,000 or so distinct CDR3 sequences, roughly 34% being singletons. What was sequenced was naive CD8+ T cells from blood, with Jurkat cell RNA spiked in. Subset specified: FACS-sorted CD8+CD4-CCR7+CD45RA+ naive T cells. Receptors were obtained from a human donor in good health. Some libraries in this study had Jurkat cell RNA spiked in.

A remark on this clonotype: At one end, the junction sequence differs from germline, possibly due to a read error. V is TRBV10-3 and J is TRBJ2-3; possibly TRBD2 for D (6 bases). Germline lookup yields CDR1 ENHRY and CDR2 SYGVKD. This CDR3 comprises 13 residues. The CDR3 DNA reads TGTGCCACCTTAGAGCGGGCCTCAGATACGCAGAATTTT. Its protein is CATLERASDTQNF.

As regards this clonotype: The junction does not match germline at one end; this may be a read error. The J gene is TRBJ2-2, the V gene TRBV29-1, with TRBD1 as a possible D gene (6 bases). The CDR3 totals 13 residues. Germline-derived CDR1 and CDR2 are SQVTM and ANQGSEA. This CDR3 is CSVEWGHPGEPFF. DNA of the CDR3: TGCAGCGTTGAATGGGGACACCCCGGGGAGCCGTTTTTT.

V is TRBV19 and J is TRBJ2-7; 10 bases align to TRBD1. CDR3 length: 14 amino acids. CDR1 and CDR2 from the germline V gene are LNHDA and SQIVND (reference sequence). V was pared by 5 bases and J by 5 bases, with 6 bases of the junction left unmatched. The CDR3, as DNA: TGTGCCAGTAGTCCCGGGACAGGGGCCGACGAGCAGTACTTC. It specifies CASSPGTGADEQYF.

As concerns this clonotype: Because the CDR3 is missing its conserved closing phenylalanine or tryptophan, this is likely a read error. The rearrangement links TRBV12-3 or TRBV12-4 to TRBJ2-1; D gene unclear. CDR3 size: 12 residues. Deletions cut 2 bases from V and 10 bases from J, with 9 bases between. CDR3 bases: TGTGCCAGCAGTTTAACCCATGTAGAGCAGTTCATC. Its protein is CASSLTHVEQFI.

This clonotype was recorded many times. This chain uses TRBV4-2 with TRBJ2-1; D call uncertain. V dropped 1 base and J dropped 4 bases, with 8 bases sitting between them. The CDR3 has 14 residues. The germline V gene has CDR1 LGHNA and CDR2 YNFKEQ. The CDR3 protein is CASSQVDLYNEQFF. As DNA, the CDR3 is TGTGCCAGCAGCCAAGTTGATCTATACAATGAGCAGTTCTTC.